The TCR beta chain described here comes from a study of T-cell memory formation after mild COVID-19. Germline V gene sequence: CDR1 SGHTA, CDR2 FQGNSA. This CDR3 is built from 14 residues. About this clonotype itself: What it recognizes is unknown. The junction departs from germline at one end; a sequencing error may be responsible.

MiXCR was run by TCRdb on the 5' RACE reads, yielding one entry per CDR3 protein. The repertoire includes 250,000 or so distinct CDR3 sequences, more than 15% of them detected once, and 20% to 25% sits in the top ten. Study observations and caveats: In pre-infection memory, a portion of responding clones appeared, which suggested that cross-reactive memory joined. Nothing confirmed that second-wave clones peaking on day 37 were specific for SARS-CoV-2.

This sequence was found in a young man who had mild COVID-19 (a few samples of this study predate the infection). Cell type and time point are not known. Input material: PBMCs or a T cell subset sorted from them (not recorded which). This chain links TRBV7-2 with TRBJ1-6; D may be TRBD1 (6 bases). CDR3 sequence (DNA): TGTGCCAGCATGGGGGGGCGAGTAGGTTCACACCTCCACTTT. It specifies CASMGGRVGSHLHF. Full variable domain (rest looked up from reference TRBV7-2 and TRBJ1-6): GAGVSQSPSNKVTEKGKDVELRCDPISGHTALYWYRQSLGQGLEFLIYFQGNSAPDKSGLPSDRFSAERTGGSVSTLTIQRTQQEDSAVYLCASMGGRVGSHLHFGNGTRLTVT.